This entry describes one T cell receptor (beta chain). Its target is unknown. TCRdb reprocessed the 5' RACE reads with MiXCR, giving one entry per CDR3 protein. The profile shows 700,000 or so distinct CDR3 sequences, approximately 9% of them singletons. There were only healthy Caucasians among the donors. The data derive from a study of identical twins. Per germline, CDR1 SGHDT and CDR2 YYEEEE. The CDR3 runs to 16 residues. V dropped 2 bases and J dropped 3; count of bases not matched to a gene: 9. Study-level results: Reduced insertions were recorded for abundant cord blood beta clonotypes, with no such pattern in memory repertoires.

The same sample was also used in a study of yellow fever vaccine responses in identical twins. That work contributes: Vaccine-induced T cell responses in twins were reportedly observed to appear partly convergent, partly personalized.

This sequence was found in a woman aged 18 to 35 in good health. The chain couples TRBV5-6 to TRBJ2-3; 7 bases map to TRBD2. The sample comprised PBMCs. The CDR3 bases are TGTGCCAGCAGCTTAGGAGGACTAGGACGAACAGATACGCAGTATTTT. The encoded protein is CASSLGGLGRTDTQYF.